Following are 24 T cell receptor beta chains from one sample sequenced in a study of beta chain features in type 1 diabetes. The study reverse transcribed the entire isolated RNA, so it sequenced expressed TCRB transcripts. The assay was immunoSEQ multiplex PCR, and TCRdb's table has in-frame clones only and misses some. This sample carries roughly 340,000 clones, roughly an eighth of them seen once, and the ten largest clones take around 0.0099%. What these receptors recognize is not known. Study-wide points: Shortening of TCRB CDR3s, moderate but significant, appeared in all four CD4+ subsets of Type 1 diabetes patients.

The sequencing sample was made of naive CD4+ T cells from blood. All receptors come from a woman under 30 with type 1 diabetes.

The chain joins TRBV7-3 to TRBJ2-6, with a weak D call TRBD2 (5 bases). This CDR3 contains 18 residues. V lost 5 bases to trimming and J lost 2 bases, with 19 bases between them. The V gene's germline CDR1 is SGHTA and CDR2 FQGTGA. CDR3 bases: TGTGCCAGCAGCCCCTACGGGGTTCGGTTGGCTGGGGCCAACGTCCTGACTTTC. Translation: CASSPYGVRLAGANVLTF.

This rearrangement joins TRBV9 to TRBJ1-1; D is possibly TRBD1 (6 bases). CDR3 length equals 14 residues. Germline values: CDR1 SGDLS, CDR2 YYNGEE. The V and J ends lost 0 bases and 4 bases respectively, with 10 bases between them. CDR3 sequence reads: CASSVEGGATEAFF. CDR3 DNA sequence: TGTGCCAGCAGCGTAGAGGGGGGGGCCACTGAAGCTTTCTTT.

CDR3: CASSYNGGLPGETQYF. CDR3 nucleotides: TGTGCCAGCAGTTATAACGGGGGGCTCCCCGGAGAGACCCAGTACTTC. The chain joins TRBV6-5 to TRBJ2-5, with a weak D call TRBD2 (7 bases). The CDR3 is 16 residues long. V was pared by 3 bases and J by 4 bases, with 18 bases between. Germline CDR1 and CDR2: MNHEY and SVGAGI.

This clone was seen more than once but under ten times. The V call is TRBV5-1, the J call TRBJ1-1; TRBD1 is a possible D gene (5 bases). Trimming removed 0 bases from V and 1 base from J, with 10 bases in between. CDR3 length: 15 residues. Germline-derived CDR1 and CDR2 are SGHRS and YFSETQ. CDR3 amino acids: CASSLGGTENTEAFF. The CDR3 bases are TGCGCCAGCAGCTTGGGGGGGACTGAGAACACTGAAGCTTTCTTT.

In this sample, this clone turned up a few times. The CDR3 loop is CASSFGRGEAFF. In DNA form, the CDR3 reads TGTGCCAGCAGCTTCGGGCGGGGAGAAGCTTTCTTT. The genes are TRBV7-9 and TRBJ1-1; D not certain. Trimming removed 3 bases at V and 8 bases at J, with 10 bases between. The V gene's germline CDR1 is SEHNR and CDR2 FQNEAQ (reference sequence). The CDR3 extends over 12 amino acids. The full variable domain, rest sourced from reference TRBV7-9 and TRBJ1-1, is DTGVSQNPRHKITKRGQNVTFRCDPISEHNRLYWYRQTLGQGPEFLTYFQNEAQLEKSRLLSDRFSAERPKGSFSTLEIQRTEQGDSAMYLCASSFGRGEAFFGQGTRLTVV.

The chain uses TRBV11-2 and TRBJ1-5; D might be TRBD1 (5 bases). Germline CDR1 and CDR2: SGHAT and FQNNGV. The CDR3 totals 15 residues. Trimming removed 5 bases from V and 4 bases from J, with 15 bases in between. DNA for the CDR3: TGTGCCAGCAGCCCTGGGGTGGGGCGAAATCAGCCCCAGCATTTT. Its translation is CASSPGVGRNQPQHF.

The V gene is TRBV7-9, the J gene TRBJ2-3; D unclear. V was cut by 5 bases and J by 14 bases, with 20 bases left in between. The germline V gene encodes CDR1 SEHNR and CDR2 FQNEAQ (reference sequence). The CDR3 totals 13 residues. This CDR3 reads CASSTTDLPLGYF. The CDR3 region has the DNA TGTGCCAGCAGCACGACTGACCTCCCCTTGGGGTATTTT.

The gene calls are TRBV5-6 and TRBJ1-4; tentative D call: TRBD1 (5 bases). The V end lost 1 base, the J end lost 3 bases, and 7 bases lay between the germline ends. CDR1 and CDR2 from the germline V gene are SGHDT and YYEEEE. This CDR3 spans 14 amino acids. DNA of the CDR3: TGTGCCAGCAGCTTGCGGACACCTAATGAAAAACTGTTTTTT. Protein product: CASSLRTPNEKLFF.

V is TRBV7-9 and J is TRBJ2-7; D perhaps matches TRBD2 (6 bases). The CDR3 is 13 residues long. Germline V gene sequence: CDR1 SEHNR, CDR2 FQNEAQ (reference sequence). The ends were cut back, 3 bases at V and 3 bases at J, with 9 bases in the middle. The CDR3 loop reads CASSFLDYYEQYF. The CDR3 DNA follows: TGTGCCAGCAGCTTCCTGGACTACTACGAGCAGTACTTC.

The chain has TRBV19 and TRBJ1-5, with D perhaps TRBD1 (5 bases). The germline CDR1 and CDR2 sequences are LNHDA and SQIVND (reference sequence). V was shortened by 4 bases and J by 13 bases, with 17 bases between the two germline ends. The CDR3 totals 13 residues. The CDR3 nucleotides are TGTGCCAGTAGTAATCCGGGACTCTCACCTCAGCATTTT. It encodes CASSNPGLSPQHF.

The CDR3 sequence is CATSRDKLSGSTEAFF. CDR3 sequence (DNA): TGTGCCACCAGCAGAGATAAGTTGAGTGGGAGCACTGAAGCTTTCTTT. This chain uses TRBV15 with TRBJ1-1, with D uncertain. This CDR3 has 16 residues. V shed 0 bases and J shed 4 bases, with 15 bases lying between them. The germline V gene encodes CDR1 LNHNV and CDR2 YYDKDF (reference sequence).

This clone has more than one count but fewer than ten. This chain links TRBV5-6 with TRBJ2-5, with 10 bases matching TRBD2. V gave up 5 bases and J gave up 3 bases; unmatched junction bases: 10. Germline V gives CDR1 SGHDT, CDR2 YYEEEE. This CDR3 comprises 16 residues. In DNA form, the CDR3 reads TGTGCCAGCAGTAACATAGGGCTAGCGGGAGAAGAGACCCAGTACTTC. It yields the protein CASSNIGLAGEETQYF.

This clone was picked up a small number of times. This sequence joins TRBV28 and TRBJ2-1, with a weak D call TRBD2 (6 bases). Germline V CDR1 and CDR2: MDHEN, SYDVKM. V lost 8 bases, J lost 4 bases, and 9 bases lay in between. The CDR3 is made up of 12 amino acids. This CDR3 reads CASYGGYNEQFF. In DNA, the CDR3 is TGTGCCAGCTACGGGGGATACAATGAGCAGTTCTTC. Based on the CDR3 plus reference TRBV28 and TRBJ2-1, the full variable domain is DVKVTQSSRYLVKRTGEKVFLECVQDMDHENMFWYRQDPGLGLRLIYFSYDVKMKEKGDIPEGYSVSREKKERFSLILESASTNQTSMYLCASYGGYNEQFFGPGTRLTVL.

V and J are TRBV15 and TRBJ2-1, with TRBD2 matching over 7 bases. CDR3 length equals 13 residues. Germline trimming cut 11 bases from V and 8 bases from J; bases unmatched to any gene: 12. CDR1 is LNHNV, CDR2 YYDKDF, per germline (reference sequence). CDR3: CAPVPSGLHEQFF. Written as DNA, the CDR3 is TGTGCCCCCGTCCCTAGCGGATTGCATGAGCAGTTCTTC. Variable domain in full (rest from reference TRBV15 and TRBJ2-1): DAMVIQNPRYQVTQFGKPVTLSCSQTLNHNVMYWYQQKSSQAPKLLFHYYDKDFNNEADTPDNFQSRRPNTSFCFLDIRSPGLGDTAMYLCAPVPSGLHEQFFGPGTRLTVL.

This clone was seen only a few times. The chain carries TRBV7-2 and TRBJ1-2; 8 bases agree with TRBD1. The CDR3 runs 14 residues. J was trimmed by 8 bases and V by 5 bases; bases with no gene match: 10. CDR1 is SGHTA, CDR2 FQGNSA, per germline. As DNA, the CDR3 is TGTGCCAGCAGCCAAACGACAGGGGTATTCGGCTACACCTTC. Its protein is CASSQTTGVFGYTF.

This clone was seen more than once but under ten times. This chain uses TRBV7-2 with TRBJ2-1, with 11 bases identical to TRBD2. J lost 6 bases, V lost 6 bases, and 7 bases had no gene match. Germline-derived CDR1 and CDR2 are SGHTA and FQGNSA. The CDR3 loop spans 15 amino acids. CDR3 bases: TGTGCCAGCAGTTCGACTAGCGGGGCCTTCAATGAGCAGTTCTTC. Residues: CASSSTSGAFNEQFF.

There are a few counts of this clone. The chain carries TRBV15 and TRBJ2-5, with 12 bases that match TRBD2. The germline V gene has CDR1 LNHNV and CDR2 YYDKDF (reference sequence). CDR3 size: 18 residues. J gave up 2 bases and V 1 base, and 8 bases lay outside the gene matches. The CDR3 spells CATSRGLAGAIPQETQYF. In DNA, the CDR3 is TGTGCCACCAGCAGAGGACTAGCGGGGGCGATCCCTCAAGAGACCCAGTACTTC. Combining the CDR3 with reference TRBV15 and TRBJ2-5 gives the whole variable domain DAMVIQNPRYQVTQFGKPVTLSCSQTLNHNVMYWYQQKSSQAPKLLFHYYDKDFNNEADTPDNFQSRRPNTSFCFLDIRSPGLGDTAMYLCATSRGLAGAIPQETQYFGPGTRLLVL.

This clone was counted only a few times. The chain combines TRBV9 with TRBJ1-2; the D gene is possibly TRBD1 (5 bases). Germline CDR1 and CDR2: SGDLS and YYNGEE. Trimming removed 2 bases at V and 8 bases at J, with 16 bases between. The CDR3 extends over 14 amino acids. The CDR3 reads CASSVGGDERGYTF. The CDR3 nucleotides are TGTGCCAGCAGCGTCGGGGGGGATGAACGGGGCTACACCTTC.

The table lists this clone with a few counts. CDR3 coding DNA: TGTGCCACCAGCAGAGGCCTGGCCAGCAATCAGCCCCAGCATTTT. Amino acid sequence: CATSRGLASNQPQHF. The chain recombines TRBV15 with TRBJ1-5; D is unresolved. V dropped 1 base and J dropped 1 base, with 8 bases sitting between them. From germline, CDR1 is LNHNV and CDR2 YYDKDF (reference sequence). This CDR3 is built from 15 residues.

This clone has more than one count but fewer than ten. The chain's CDR3 is CASSRGQGGEAFF. Here the CDR3 DNA reads TGTGCCAGCAGCCGCGGACAGGGCGGTGAAGCTTTCTTT. The V gene is TRBV16, the J gene TRBJ1-1; 8 nucleotides align to TRBD1. CDR1 is KGHSY and CDR2 is FQNENV in the germline V gene. The length of the CDR3 is 13 residues. Trimming cost V 4 bases and J 7 bases; bases outside gene matches: 5. Together with reference TRBV16 and TRBJ1-1, the CDR3 gives the full variable domain: GEEVAQTPKHLVRGEGQKAKLYCAPIKGHSYVFWYQQVLKNEFKFLISFQNENVFDETGMPKERFSAKCLPNSPCSLEIQATKLEDSAVYFCASSRGQGGEAFFGQGTRLTVV.

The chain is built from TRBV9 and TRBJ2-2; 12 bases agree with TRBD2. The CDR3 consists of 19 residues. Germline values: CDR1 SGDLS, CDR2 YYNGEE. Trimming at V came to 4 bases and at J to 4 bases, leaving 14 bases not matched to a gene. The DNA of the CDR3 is TGTGCCAGCAGCCCCCCGCCCGCCGGACTAGCGGGGTTCACCGGGGAGCTGTTTTTT. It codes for CASSPPPAGLAGFTGELFF.

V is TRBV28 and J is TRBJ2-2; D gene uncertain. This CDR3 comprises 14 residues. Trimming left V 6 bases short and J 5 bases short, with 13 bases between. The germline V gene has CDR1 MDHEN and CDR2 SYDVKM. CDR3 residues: CASSPHIQTGELFF. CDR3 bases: TGTGCCAGCAGCCCTCACATACAAACCGGGGAGCTGTTTTTT.

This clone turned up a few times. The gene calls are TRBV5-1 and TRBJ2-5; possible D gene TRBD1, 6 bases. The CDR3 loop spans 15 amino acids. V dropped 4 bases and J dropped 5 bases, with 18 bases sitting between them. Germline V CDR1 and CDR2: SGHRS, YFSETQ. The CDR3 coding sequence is TGCGCCAGCAGCGAGACAGGTACCTCTACGGAGACCCAGTACTTC. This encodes CASSETGTSTETQYF. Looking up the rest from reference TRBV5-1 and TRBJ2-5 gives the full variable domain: KAGVTQTPRYLIKTRGQQVTLSCSPISGHRSVSWYQQTPGQGLQFLFEYFSETQRNKGNFPGRFSGRQFSNSRSEMNVSTLELGDSALYLCASSETGTSTETQYFGPGTRLLVL.

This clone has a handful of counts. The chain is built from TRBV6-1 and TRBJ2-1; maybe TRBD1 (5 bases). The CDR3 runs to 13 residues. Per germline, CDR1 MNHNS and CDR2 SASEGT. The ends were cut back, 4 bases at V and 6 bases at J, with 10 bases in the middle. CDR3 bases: TGTGCCAGCAGTGCTGCGCAGGGCAATGAGCAGTTCTTC. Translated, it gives CASSAAQGNEQFF.